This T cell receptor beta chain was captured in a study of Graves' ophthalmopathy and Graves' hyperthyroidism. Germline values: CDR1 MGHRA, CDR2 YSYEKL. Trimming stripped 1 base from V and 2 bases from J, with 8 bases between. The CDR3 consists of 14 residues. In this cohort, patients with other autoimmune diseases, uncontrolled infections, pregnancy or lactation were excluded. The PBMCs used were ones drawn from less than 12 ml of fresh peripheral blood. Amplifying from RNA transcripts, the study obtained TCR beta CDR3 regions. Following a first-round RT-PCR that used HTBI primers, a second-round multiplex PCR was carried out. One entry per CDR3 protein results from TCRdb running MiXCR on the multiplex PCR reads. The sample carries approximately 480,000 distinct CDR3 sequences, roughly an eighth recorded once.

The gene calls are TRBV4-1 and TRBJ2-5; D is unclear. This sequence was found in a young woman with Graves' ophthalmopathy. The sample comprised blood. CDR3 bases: TGCGCCAGCAGCCAAGGTCTAAAACAAGAGACCCAGTACTTC. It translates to CASSQGLKQETQYF.